The present T cell receptor (beta chain) was sequenced within a study of blood T cell repertoires in COVID-19. For the study at large: Sites across the United States, Italy and Spain contributed samples from acute and convalescent COVID-19.

V was clipped by 3 bases and J by 9 bases, with 12 bases between them. CDR3 size: 13 residues. In the original workflow: Amplification with reference gene primers provided the estimates of nucleated cell counts. Profiled with immunoSEQ multiplex PCR; TCRdb holds only in-frame clones, not every one. That table supplies the V and J calls and clone size; D and trimming were determined from the DNA. This sample carries some 110,000 clones, 75% to 85% of them seen once, and the ten largest clones take 7.5% to 10%. The sequence derives from a woman in her 70s with acute or convalescent COVID-19. The genes are TRBV12-3 or TRBV12-4 and TRBJ2-1; possibly TRBD2 for D (5 bases). Sequenced sample: peripheral blood. DNA for the CDR3: TGTGCCAGCAGTTTTGTGGCTCGGGGTGAGCAGTTCTTC. It encodes CASSFVARGEQFF.